This T cell receptor (beta chain) was documented in a study of blood T cells in healthy people across ages. Overall study results and limits: Changes in expanded clonotypes were possibly confounded, as the CMV status of donors was unknown.

Germline CDR1 MDHEN, CDR2 SYDVKM. The CDR3 length is 15 residues. Trimming cost V 3 bases and J 2 bases, with 8 bases left between them. As to this clonotype: The target antigen is unknown.

Alongside a J-beta primer mix, a sample-barcoded 5' primer served in a second PCR lasting about 7 to 12 cycles. Each cDNA molecule received a tag from a template-switch adaptor that had 12 random nucleotides. MiXCR, applied by TCRdb to the 5' RACE reads, yields one record per CDR3 protein. The sample lists under 800,000 distinct CDR3 sequences, under 25% seen once, with roughly 3.9% in the top ten. The rearrangement joins TRBV28 to TRBJ2-6; no reliable D call. Sequenced sample: blood. The clonotype was recovered from a man between 65 and 85 years old in good health. CDR3 sequence reads: CASSFSSAGANVLTF. The CDR3 bases are TGTGCCAGCAGTTTCTCTTCGGCTGGGGCCAACGTCCTGACTTTC.